Presented here are 16 T cell receptor beta chains from one specimen sequenced in a study of cytomegalovirus exposure and HLA in healthy donors. The PCR contained 60 Vbeta and 13 Jbeta primers. Assay: immunoSEQ multiplex PCR; the TCRdb copy retains only in-frame clones and omits some. The table includes around 190,000 clones, around 87% detected once. The sample consisted of PBMCs. These receptors were collected from a boy younger than 10 in good health and CMV-seronegative.

The CDR3 DNA follows: TGTGCCAGCAGTACGACTAGCGGGACTACCGGCGGGGAGCTGTTTTTT. Translation gives CASSTTSGTTGGELFF. This sequence joins TRBV11-3 and TRBJ2-2; 11 positions match TRBD2. With V trimmed by 6 bases and J by 7 bases, 10 bases remained unmatched. CDR1 is SGHNT, CDR2 YENEEA, per germline. The CDR3 loop spans 16 amino acids.

As to this clone: Other DNA sequences in this sample translate to the same CDR3. V usage is TRBV7-9 and J usage is TRBJ1-4; D gene uncertain. Trimming cost V 7 bases and J 5 bases, with 11 bases left between them. The CDR3 has 13 residues. Germline-derived CDR1 and CDR2 are SEHNR and FQNEAQ (reference sequence). In DNA, the CDR3 is TGTGCCAGCACCCTCCCGGGAAATGAAAAACTGTTTTTT. As protein: CASTLPGNEKLFF. Variable domain in full (rest from reference TRBV7-9 and TRBJ1-4): DTGVSQNPRHKITKRGQNVTFRCDPISEHNRLYWYRQTLGQGPEFLTYFQNEAQLEKSRLLSDRFSAERPKGSFSTLEIQRTEQGDSAMYLCASTLPGNEKLFFGSGTQLSVL.

V usage is TRBV5-4 and J usage is TRBJ2-1; 11 bases are a match to TRBD1. This CDR3 contains 17 residues. Per the germline V gene, CDR1 is SGHNT and CDR2 is YYREEE (reference sequence). J was trimmed by 9 bases and V by 3 bases; bases with no gene match: 14. CDR3 sequence: CASSYSLGQGALGEQFF. For the CDR3, the DNA is TGTGCCAGCAGCTACTCCCTTGGACAGGGGGCGCTTGGTGAGCAGTTCTTC.

The chain links TRBV4-2 to TRBJ2-7; D perhaps matches TRBD2 (6 bases). The CDR3 loop spans 15 amino acids. V lost 3 bases and J lost 3, with 15 bases in between. Germline CDR1 is LGHNA and CDR2 is YNFKEQ. Here the CDR3 reads CASSQGLTGGYEQYF. As DNA, the CDR3 is TGTGCCAGCAGCCAGGGACTCACTGGTGGCTACGAGCAGTACTTC.

The sample holds one count of this clone. The chain joins TRBV15 to TRBJ2-4, with 7 bases fitting TRBD2. V dropped 0 bases and J dropped 3; count of bases not matched to a gene: 2. The CDR3 is 15 residues long. Germline CDR1 is LNHNV and CDR2 is YYDKDF (reference sequence). The CDR3 here is CATSREGGVKNIQYF. Here the CDR3 DNA reads TGTGCCACCAGCAGAGAGGGGGGGGTCAAAAACATTCAGTACTTC.

The chain joins TRBV7-9 to TRBJ1-1; perhaps TRBD1 as D (5 bases). Germline lookup yields CDR1 SEHNR and CDR2 FQNEAQ (reference sequence). V lost 3 bases, J lost 8 bases, and 13 bases lay in between. The CDR3 consists of 13 residues. The CDR3 nucleotides are TGTGCCAGCAGCTTTCGAAGGGAGGGGGAAGCTTTCTTT. As protein: CASSFRREGEAFF.

The chain combines TRBV5-4 with TRBJ2-7; 7 positions match TRBD2. The CDR3 contains 15 residues. The trim removed 4 bases at V and 0 bases at J, leaving 7 bases unmatched. CDR1 SGHNT and CDR2 YYREEE come from the germline V gene (reference sequence). This CDR3 reads CASSPAGVSSYEQYF. The CDR3 DNA follows: TGTGCCAGCAGCCCGGCGGGGGTTAGCTCCTACGAGCAGTACTTC.

J is TRBJ1-1 and V is TRBV18; D remains unclear. Trimming removed 0 bases from V and 1 base from J, with 9 bases in between. Germline V gene data show CDR1 as KGHSH and CDR2 as LQKENI. The CDR3 is 15 residues long. The DNA of the CDR3 is TGTGCCAGCTCACCACCGGGCAGGTGGAACACTGAAGCTTTCTTT. This sequence encodes CASSPPGRWNTEAFF.

The chain couples TRBV7-9 to TRBJ2-2; D remains ambiguous. Germline V CDR1 and CDR2: SEHNR, FQNEAQ (reference sequence). The V gene lost 1 base and the J gene lost 3 bases, with 6 bases spanning the gap. The CDR3 consists of 14 residues. The CDR3 is CASSLVQYTGELFF. The DNA of the CDR3 is TGTGCCAGCAGCTTAGTACAGTACACCGGGGAGCTGTTTTTT.

This chain uses TRBV5-1 with TRBJ2-2; TRBD1 aligns across 10 bases. The CDR3 covers 15 residues. Looked up from germline, CDR1 is SGHRS and CDR2 is YFSETQ. Trimming cost V 4 bases and J 5 bases; bases outside gene matches: 5. The CDR3 loop is CASSNRDRGTGELFF. Here the CDR3 DNA reads TGCGCCAGCAGCAACCGGGACAGGGGAACCGGGGAGCTGTTTTTT.

This clone turned up a few times. The chain is built from TRBV6-5 and TRBJ1-3, with D possibly being TRBD1 (5 bases). The germline V and J ends were trimmed by 6 bases and 1 base, with 10 bases remaining between them. The germline gives CDR1 MNHEY, CDR2 SVGAGI. This CDR3 region has 14 residues. The CDR3 nucleotides are TGTGCCAGCAGCCGGGGGATGTCTGGAAACACCATATATTTT. Protein sequence: CASSRGMSGNTIYF.

The chain links TRBV18 to TRBJ1-1, with D uncertain. Germline lookup yields CDR1 KGHSH and CDR2 LQKENI. Between the trimmed V and J ends, which lost 2 bases and 5 bases, there was a span of 12 bases. The CDR3 length is 14 residues. The DNA of the CDR3 is TGTGCCAGCTCACCAGCGGTCAGTGAAACTGAAGCTTTCTTT. It specifies CASSPAVSETEAFF. Full variable domain (remainder filled in from reference TRBV18 and TRBJ1-1): NAGVMQNPRHLVRRRGQEARLRCSPMKGHSHVYWYRQLPEEGLKFMVYLQKENIIDESGMPKERFSAEFPKEGPSILRIQQVVRGDSAAYFCASSPAVSETEAFFGQGTRLTVV.

The chain links TRBV4-1 to TRBJ1-5, with a weak D call TRBD1 (5 bases). Trimming pared 0 bases from V and 6 bases from J, leaving 12 bases between. Germline V gene data show CDR1 as MGHRA and CDR2 as YSYEKL. The CDR3 totals 15 residues. CDR3 loop: CASSQDSGSGQPQHF. The CDR3 DNA is TGCGCCAGCAGCCAAGATTCAGGGTCTGGTCAGCCCCAGCATTTT.

The V gene is TRBV7-2, the J gene TRBJ2-1; no reliable D call. The CDR3 spans 12 residues. V gave up 3 bases and J gave up 8 bases, with 8 bases separating them. Germline assignment: CDR1 SGHTA and CDR2 FQGNSA. CDR3 residues: CASSFLFDEQFF. The DNA of the CDR3 is TGTGCCAGCAGCTTTCTGTTCGATGAGCAGTTCTTC.

The chain is built from TRBV2 and TRBJ2-1; tentative D call: TRBD2 (5 bases). V was shortened by 10 bases and J by 4 bases, with 17 bases between the two germline ends. Germline CDR1 and CDR2: SNHLY and FYNNEI. This CDR3 region has 14 residues. The CDR3 DNA reads as TGTGCCACCTCCCTCGGGCGGGTGTACAATGAGCAGTTCTTC. Protein product: CATSLGRVYNEQFF.

The DNA of the CDR3 is TGTGCCAGCAGTTTACGGTTGGTAGCATGGAGCAATCAGCCCCAGCATTTT. It codes for CASSLRLVAWSNQPQHF. The V gene is TRBV28, the J gene TRBJ1-5; no firm D call. Germline lookup yields CDR1 MDHEN and CDR2 SYDVKM. V shed 2 bases and J shed 1 base, with 15 bases lying between them. This CDR3 is built from 17 residues.